One sample yielded the 32 T cell receptor beta chains listed below, sequenced in a study of early T cells in non-severe SARS-CoV-2 infection. TCRdb re-called the 5' RACE reads through MiXCR, storing one row per CDR3 protein. The sample lists about 33,000 distinct CDR3 sequences; over 4.5% were seen once. The sample was whole blood. The receptors derive from an adult who was a healthcare worker with PCR-confirmed SARS-CoV-2 infection or an uninfected control (not recorded which).

This clonotype was recorded at least ten times. CDR3 sequence (DNA): TGTGCCAGCAGCCTGGGTACCGGAGACACCTACGAGCAGTACTTC. This gives the protein CASSLGTGDTYEQYF. V is TRBV11-2 and J is TRBJ2-7; no clear D. The germline V and J ends were trimmed by 5 bases and 2 bases, with 16 bases remaining between them. Germline V gene sequence: CDR1 SGHAT, CDR2 FQNNGV. The CDR3 contains 15 residues.

This clonotype has at least ten counts. V usage is TRBV21-1 and J usage is TRBJ2-7. TRBV21-1 is assigned pseudogene status. This CDR3 is 16 amino acids long. The DNA of the CDR3 is TGTGCCAGCAGCAAGGACCAGATTATCGGCCCCTACGAGCAGTACTTC. As protein: CASSKDQIIGPYEQYF.

This clonotype was seen many times. The chain combines TRBV7-6 with TRBJ1-1; D gene uncertain. Trimming took off 3 bases at V and 5 bases at J, with 10 bases between the two ends. This CDR3 comprises 13 residues. Germline loops: CDR1 SGHVS, CDR2 FNYEAQ. The CDR3 protein is CASSFGRATEAFF. The CDR3 DNA is TGTGCCAGCAGCTTTGGAAGGGCAACTGAAGCTTTCTTT.

The chain couples TRBV29-1 to TRBJ2-7, with D possibly TRBD2 on 5 matching bases. From germline, CDR1 is SQVTM and CDR2 ANQGSEA. CDR3 length: 15 residues. V dropped 4 bases and J dropped 6 bases, with 22 bases sitting between them. CDR3 region: CSVGESGPLLGEQYF. The CDR3 region has the DNA TGCAGCGTTGGGGAGTCCGGGCCCCTCCTTGGCGAGCAGTACTTC.

This clonotype was recorded at least ten times. The chain recombines TRBV11-2 with TRBJ1-1, with D possibly TRBD1 on 5 matching bases. Germline CDR1 is SGHAT and CDR2 is FQNNGV. The V and J ends lost 5 bases and 0 bases respectively, with 7 bases between them. This CDR3 is built from 13 residues. CDR3 in amino acids: CASSRQLNTEAFF. The CDR3 bases are TGTGCCAGCAGCAGACAGCTGAACACTGAAGCTTTCTTT.

There are a few counts of this clonotype. The chain recombines TRBV11-2 with TRBJ2-5, with 11 bases identical to TRBD2. CDR1 and CDR2 from the germline V gene are SGHAT and FQNNGV. The CDR3 runs 16 residues. V lost 0 bases, J lost 0 bases, and 0 bases stayed unmatched. DNA for the CDR3: TGTGCCAGCAGCTTAGAGGGACTAGCGGACCAAGAGACCCAGTACTTC. This sequence encodes CASSLEGLADQETQYF.

This clonotype was seen many times. This sequence joins TRBV18 and TRBJ1-1, with no clear D. The CDR3 totals 16 residues. V dropped 4 bases and J dropped 6 bases, with 21 bases sitting between them. Germline CDR1 and CDR2: KGHSH and LQKENI. The CDR3 nucleotides are TGTGCCAGCTCACAGATAGGGCTCTCCCTCAGAGCTGAAGCTTTCTTT. Protein: CASSQIGLSLRAEAFF.

This clonotype appeared many times. The chain links TRBV5-1 to TRBJ2-7; 8 bases are a match to TRBD1. The CDR3 loop spans 14 amino acids. Germline trimming cut 4 bases from V and 3 bases from J; bases unmatched to any gene: 6. Looked up from germline, CDR1 is SGHRS and CDR2 is YFSETQ. CDR3 DNA sequence: TGCGCCAGCAGCGCGGACAGGGCCTTCTACGAGCAGTACTTC. It is translated as CASSADRAFYEQYF.

There are many counts of this clonotype. The rearrangement joins TRBV29-1 to TRBJ2-1, with D uncertain. V lost 7 bases and J lost 7, with 8 bases in between. The CDR3 has 10 residues. CDR1 SQVTM and CDR2 ANQGSEA come from the germline V gene. CDR3 protein: CSADRNEQFF. The CDR3 nucleotides are TGCAGCGCGGATCGTAATGAGCAGTTCTTC.

At least ten counts were recorded for this clonotype. The chain has TRBV7-9 and TRBJ1-1; a weak D match, TRBD1 (6 bases). Trimming left V 1 base short and J 8 bases short, with 14 bases between. This CDR3 is 14 amino acids long. Germline V gene sequence: CDR1 SEHNR, CDR2 FQNEAQ (reference sequence). CDR3 DNA: TGTGCCAGCAGCTTAGGGAACAGGGACGAGGAAGCTTTCTTT. The encoded protein is CASSLGNRDEEAFF.

This clonotype was recorded a few times. The J gene is TRBJ2-3, the V gene TRBV20-1; 9 bases agree with TRBD1. The germline V gene has CDR1 DFQATT and CDR2 SNEGSKA (reference sequence). J gave up 2 bases and V 5 bases, and 11 bases lay outside the gene matches. CDR3 size: 16 residues. The CDR3 nucleotides are TGCAGTGCTCCGTCCCGGGACAGGGCCCACACAGATACGCAGTATTTT. Amino acid sequence: CSAPSRDRAHTDTQYF.

The table lists this clonotype with many counts. The chain employs TRBV11-1 and TRBJ1-1; tentative D call: TRBD1 (5 bases). CDR1 is SGHAT and CDR2 is FQDESV in the germline V gene (reference sequence). V was pared by 6 bases and J by 0 bases, with 17 bases between. The CDR3 extends over 16 amino acids. The CDR3 bases are TGTGCCAGCAGGCCGGGGCCAGGCCTCCTGAACACTGAAGCTTTCTTT. Amino acid sequence: CASRPGPGLLNTEAFF.

This clonotype was observed a single time. V usage is TRBV12-3 or TRBV12-4 and J usage is TRBJ2-7, with D perhaps matching TRBD1 (6 bases). This CDR3 contains 13 residues. V gave up 6 bases and J gave up 3 bases, with 12 bases separating them. In DNA, the CDR3 is TGTGCCAGCAGCCGGAACAGGGACTACGAGCAGTACTTC. This translates into CASSRNRDYEQYF.

This clonotype was counted at least ten times. The V gene is TRBV6-5, the J gene TRBJ1-5; possible D gene TRBD1, 6 bases. Germline assignment: CDR1 MNHEY and CDR2 SVGAGI. The CDR3 is made up of 15 amino acids. V was trimmed by 5 bases and J by 7 bases, leaving 18 bases between them. The CDR3 nucleotides read TGTGCCAGCAGTATTACCCAGGGAGGGGGGCAGCCCCAGCATTTT. It specifies CASSITQGGGQPQHF.

The chain has TRBV7-3 and TRBJ1-3; TRBD1 agrees at 8 bases. CDR1 is SGHTA and CDR2 is FQGTGA in the germline V gene. The length of the CDR3 is 15 residues. The junction had 3 bases not matched to a gene; V was cut back by 5 bases and J by 0 bases. CDR3 in amino acids: CASSETGGSGNTIYF. CDR3 sequence (DNA): TGTGCCAGCAGCGAAACAGGGGGCTCTGGAAACACCATATATTTT.

Of note for this clonotype: One junction end does not reproduce the germline sequence, and a read error may be involved. This sequence joins TRBV5-6 and TRBJ1-1; unclear D gene. This CDR3 is 16 amino acids long. Per the germline V gene, CDR1 is SGHDT and CDR2 is YYEEEE. CDR3 DNA sequence: TGTGCCAGCAGCCCTCGGGGTGCTGGGGTCGGCACTGAAGCTTCCTTT. As protein: CASSPRGAGVGTEASF.

This clonotype was found many times. The chain joins TRBV29-1 to TRBJ1-2; 7 bases match TRBD1. Germline V gene lookup returns CDR1 SQVTM and CDR2 ANQGSEA. V shed 6 bases and J 2 bases; nucleotides not matched to a gene: 6. There are 13 residues in the CDR3. The CDR3 nucleotides read TGCAGCGTAAAGGACAGGAACAACTATGGCTACACCTTC. Translated, it gives CSVKDRNNYGYTF.

This clonotype was seen ten or more times. This sequence joins TRBV4-3 and TRBJ2-7; D not resolved. Per germline, CDR1 LGHNA and CDR2 YSLEER. With 0 bases removed from V and 7 bases from J, the gap between germline ends came to 10 bases. The CDR3 is 13 residues long. CDR3 region: CASSQDFFGEQYF. The CDR3 region has the DNA TGCGCCAGCAGCCAAGATTTTTTCGGAGAGCAGTACTTC.

Note on this clonotype: A much more abundant neighbour one base away suggests this may be a read error. The chain couples TRBV4-1 to TRBJ2-6, with 7 bases fitting TRBD1. The CDR3 totals 15 residues. Germline CDR1 and CDR2: MGHRA and YSYEKL. The CDR3 loop is CVSSQTGNGANVLTF. The DNA for the CDR3 is TGCGTCAGCAGCCAGACAGGGAACGGGGCCAACGTCCTGACTTTC.

This clonotype was observed a handful of times. This rearrangement joins TRBV30 to TRBJ1-2; 10 bases line up with TRBD1. Germline V CDR1 and CDR2: GTSNPN, SVGIG (reference sequence). J lost 6 bases, V lost 2 bases, and 6 bases had no gene match. The CDR3 consists of 14 residues. CDR3 loop: CAWSTPGTGDGYTF. In DNA, the CDR3 is TGTGCCTGGAGTACACCCGGGACAGGGGATGGCTACACCTTC.

The gene calls are TRBV30 and TRBJ2-1, with D unresolved. Trimming shortened V by 0 bases and J by 0 bases, and 9 bases separated the two germline ends. The germline gives CDR1 GTSNPN, CDR2 SVGIG (reference sequence). The CDR3 extends over 15 amino acids. The CDR3 region is CAWSVSGLSYNEQFF. The CDR3 nucleotides read TGTGCCTGGAGTGTGTCGGGTCTCTCCTACAATGAGCAGTTCTTC.

This clonotype showed up many times. Written as DNA, the CDR3 is TGTGCCAGCGGGGACCCCGGTTATTCACCCCTCCACTTT. This translates into CASGDPGYSPLHF. The chain combines TRBV19 with TRBJ1-6; weak D call: TRBD1 (5 bases). Between the trimmed V and J ends, which lost 9 bases and 8 bases, there was a span of 14 bases. From germline, CDR1 is LNHDA and CDR2 SQIVND (reference sequence). The CDR3 length is 13 residues.

This clonotype was seen at least ten times. This sequence joins TRBV7-6 and TRBJ2-5; D is perhaps TRBD1 (5 bases). V lost 5 bases to trimming and J lost 1 base, with 14 bases between them. The CDR3 length is 15 residues. Germline V gene sequence: CDR1 SGHVS, CDR2 FNYEAQ. Written as DNA, the CDR3 is TGTGCCAGCAGCCTAGGGGTACCCCCCCAAGAGACCCAGTACTTC. It specifies CASSLGVPPQETQYF.

The sample holds a few counts of this clonotype. The chain is built from TRBV7-6 and TRBJ2-3, with 7 bases fitting TRBD1. J gave up 2 bases and V 7 bases, and 9 bases lay outside the gene matches. CDR3 length: 15 residues. Germline CDR1 reads SGHVS; CDR2 reads FNYEAQ. DNA of the CDR3: TGTGCCAGCACCCCTCTACAGGGGAACACAGATACGCAGTATTTT. Protein product: CASTPLQGNTDTQYF.

At least ten counts were recorded for this clonotype. The chain links TRBV5-1 to TRBJ1-1, with D possibly being TRBD1 (5 bases). The CDR3 is 14 residues long. CDR1 SGHRS and CDR2 YFSETQ come from the germline V gene. V was clipped by 0 bases and J by 3 bases, with 9 bases between them. CDR3 residues: CASSLAETDTEAFF. CDR3 in DNA: TGCGCCAGCAGCTTGGCCGAGACAGACACTGAAGCTTTCTTT.

This clonotype turned up a few times. V usage is TRBV4-1 and J usage is TRBJ2-1; tentative D call: TRBD2 (5 bases). With 1 base removed from V and 8 bases from J, the gap between germline ends came to 6 bases. Germline CDR1 and CDR2: MGHRA and YSYEKL. The CDR3 runs 12 residues. The CDR3 sequence is CASSQAGDEQFF. Written as DNA, the CDR3 is TGCGCCAGCAGCCAAGCCGGGGATGAGCAGTTCTTC.

Concerning this clonotype itself: Sequence at one end of the junction differs from germline and may be a read error. The chain uses TRBV2 and TRBJ2-3; D might be TRBD1 (6 bases). Germline values: CDR1 SNHLY, CDR2 FYNNEI. This CDR3 spans 14 amino acids. The CDR3 reads CASSATGGTDTQYF. The CDR3 DNA reads as TGTGCCAGCAGTGCGACAGGAGGCACTGATACGCAGTATTTT. Full variable domain (rest looked up from reference TRBV2 and TRBJ2-3): EPEVTQTPSHQVTQMGQEVILRCVPISNHLYFYWYRQILGQKVEFLVSFYNNEISEKSEIFDDQFSVERPDGSNFTLKIRSTKLEDSAMYFCASSATGGTDTQYFGPGTRLTVL.

This clonotype was seen many times. This sequence joins TRBV3-1 and TRBJ2-3; TRBD2 agrees at 7 bases. Trimming at V came to 5 bases and at J to 6 bases, leaving 14 bases not matched to a gene. The CDR3 consists of 16 residues. In germline, CDR1 is LGHDT, CDR2 YNNKEL (reference sequence). CDR3 sequence reads: CASSGGDGYKGDTQYF. The CDR3 nucleotides read TGTGCCAGCAGCGGGGGGGACGGTTACAAAGGGGATACGCAGTATTTT.

V usage is TRBV20-1 and J usage is TRBJ1-1; weak D call: TRBD1 (6 bases). Germline V CDR1 and CDR2: DFQATT, SNEGSKA (reference sequence). V dropped 6 bases and J dropped 1 base, with 15 bases sitting between them. The CDR3 length is 14 residues. CDR3 sequence (DNA): TGCAGTGCCCCGAGGGGGATCACGAACACTGAAGCTTTCTTT. Protein sequence: CSAPRGITNTEAFF.

V usage is TRBV11-3 and J usage is TRBJ2-7; D not resolved. CDR3 length: 13 residues. Germline lookup yields CDR1 SGHNT and CDR2 YENEEA. V was pared by 1 base and J by 7 bases, with 11 bases between. The CDR3 reads CASSLGTYKEQYF. The CDR3 coding sequence is TGTGCCAGCAGCTTAGGGACCTACAAGGAGCAGTACTTC. Looking up the rest from reference TRBV11-3 and TRBJ2-7 gives the full variable domain: EAGVVQSPRYKIIEKKQPVAFWCNPISGHNTLYWYLQNLGQGPELLIRYENEEAVDDSQLPKDRFSAERLKGVDSTLKIQPAELGDSAVYLCASSLGTYKEQYFGPGTRLTVT.

This clonotype has only a few counts. V is TRBV12-3 or TRBV12-4 and J is TRBJ1-2; perhaps TRBD1 as D (6 bases). The germline V and J ends were trimmed by 2 bases and 8 bases, with 12 bases remaining between them. The CDR3 is made up of 13 amino acids. CDR3 residues: CASSLKARGGYTF. The CDR3 DNA reads TGTGCCAGCAGTTTAAAGGCCAGGGGCGGCTACACCTTC.

The chain carries TRBV18 and TRBJ2-6; D is possibly TRBD1 or TRBD2 (5 bases each). CDR1 and CDR2 (germline): KGHSH, LQKENI. This CDR3 is 18 amino acids long. Trimming took off 3 bases at V and 4 bases at J, with 19 bases between the two ends. Here the CDR3 DNA reads TGTGCCAGCTCACCGCTGGGGCGCACGGGGATGGGGGCCAACGTCCTGACTTTC. As protein: CASSPLGRTGMGANVLTF.